This T cell receptor (beta chain) was found in a study of blood T cells in healthy people across ages (dated by TCRdb to about 2015). Describing the broader study: In model experiments, template switching captured about one uniquely barcoded TCR beta cDNA molecule for every two T cells. The donors were divided into four age groups: young (average approximately 15 years), middle-aged (approximately 39), aged (approximately 62) and long-lived (nearly 85). For two donors (one aged 18 to 29 and one aged 80 or older), the study analyzed two additional independent replicas of 1 million unique cDNA reads from the same blood draw. To avoid experimental bias, donors of different ages were spread randomly across the sequencing lanes. The study measured age-related changes in TCR beta repertoire diversity using deep sequencing normalized with unique cDNA molecular identifiers. What the research found in general, with its limitations: Observed TCR beta diversity per million T cells fell roughly linearly with age, and a significant reduction was already apparent by age around 36. Because the CMV infection status of the donors was unknown, age-related changes in expanded clonotypes may potentially have been confounded. Because profiling used bulk unsorted PBMCs, naive and antigen-experienced compartments could not be compared conclusively. Estimates of total diversity based on one million sequenced T cells were considered lower bounds and underestimates. Compared with the aged group, the long-lived group had more naive CD4+ T cells, fewer expanded clones and increased TCR diversity, suggesting age selection. The percentage of naive T cells measured by flow cytometry correlated strongly with observed TCR beta diversity.

Donors were 40 or so systemically healthy Caucasian individuals from Russia aged roughly 6 to 90 years. Approximately 9.3 milliliters of peripheral blood were drawn from each donor into EDTA-treated Vacutainer tubes. Ficoll-Paque density-gradient centrifugation was used to isolate PBMCs, with at least 7 million obtained per sample. Total RNA, at least 5.5 micrograms per sample, was extracted from PBMCs with Trizol reagent. For every donor, an aliquot of PBMCs went through flow cytometry to measure the percentages of naive CD45RAhigh/CD27high T cells. Preparation of the library involved 5' RACE. TCRdb names Illumina HiSeq 2500 as the instrument used. A second PCR of 7 to 11 cycles was run with a J-beta primer mix and a sample-barcoded 5' primer. Each TCR beta cDNA molecule received a unique molecular identifier from a template-switch 5' adaptor carrying 12 random nucleotides. Each sample yielded at least 3 million CDR3-containing paired-end reads. First-strand cDNA synthesis was performed from all RNA using the Mint cDNA synthesis kit, with priming by a TRBC-specific oligonucleotide. Following uracil-DNA glycosylase treatment, a first 18-cycle PCR with universal primers M1SS and BC2_uni_R was performed on all cDNA. The original methods were these. For normalization, 1 million high-quality reads were randomly selected from each sample, with every read carrying a distinct molecular identifier. Reads sharing molecular identifiers were discarded rather than binned into consensus sequences. MiTCR, set to a Q25 quality threshold and the strictest error-elimination algorithm, was used for CDR3 identification, clonotype clustering and error correction. A nonparametric unseen species model with Euler transformation was used to estimate lower-bound total TCR beta diversity. Using fastp at Q25 and MiXCR, TCRdb reprocessed the public reads and kept productive beta chains. Every CDR3 protein is listed once, alongside the most common genes and DNA of its rows. The V and J calls and clone size are TCRdb's, not the authors'. The sample yields some 710,000 distinct CDR3 sequences; around half were counted once. The ten largest clones capture 15% to 20% of the sample.

About this clonotype: The specificity of this receptor is unknown. The input lacks base qualities; no much larger clone sits a single base away.

Cut back by 7 bases and 1 base, the V and J ends lie 15 bases apart. The CDR3 goes from the cysteine to the phenylalanine over 14 residues. Only the CDR3 part of the read is kept: 42 bases, read in frame from the first base. Per the germline V gene, SGHRS is the CDR1 and YFSETQ is the CDR2. The clonotype comes from a man at least 80 years old in good health. Material: blood. Recombination linked TRBV5-1 to TRBJ2-7, with the D assignment possibly TRBD1 or TRBD2, given 5 matching bases for each. CDR3 protein: CASRPGRPSYEQYF. The sequence in DNA is TGCGCCAGCCGTCCGGGACGACCGTCCTACGAGCAGTACTTC. Supplemented by the reference TRBV5-1 and TRBJ2-7 proteins around the CDR3, the complete variable domain is KAGVTQTPRYLIKTRGQQVTLSCSPISGHRSVSWYQQTPGQGLQFLFEYFSETQRNKGNFPGRFSGRQFSNSRSEMNVSTLELGDSALYLCASRPGRPSYEQYFGPGTRLTVT.